These 20 T cell receptor beta chains originate from one sample sequenced in a study of blood T cell repertoires in COVID-19. Generated by immunoSEQ multiplex PCR, the TCRdb table keeps only in-frame clones and is missing some. The table shows some 380,000 clones, with approximately 87% occurring only once. Sequenced: PBMCs or T cells enriched from blood (not recorded which). The receptors derive from a man aged 25-40 years who had recovered from COVID-19.

This chain links TRBV6-5 with TRBJ1-1; D is perhaps TRBD1 (6 bases). Germline assignment: CDR1 MNHEY and CDR2 SVGAGI. The CDR3 length is 14 residues. Trimming took 5 bases from V and 1 from J, leaving 11 bases between them. For the CDR3, the DNA is TGTGCCAGCAGTCCTCCGGGACAGAACACTGAAGCTTTCTTT. This sequence encodes CASSPPGQNTEAFF.

The gene calls are TRBV19 and TRBJ1-1; 8 positions agree with TRBD1. J was trimmed by 1 base and V by 4 bases; bases with no gene match: 14. The length of the CDR3 is 18 residues. Germline assignment: CDR1 LNHDA and CDR2 SQIVND (reference sequence). The CDR3, as DNA: TGTGCCAGTAGTACCCTCTCCGGGACAGGTCGTGCGAACACTGAAGCTTTCTTT. Translation: CASSTLSGTGRANTEAFF.

The V and J genes are TRBV25-1 and TRBJ2-7; 7 nucleotides match TRBD2. The V gene end was trimmed by 3 bases and the J gene end by 2 bases; junction bases not matched to a gene: 4. CDR1 and CDR2 (germline): MGHDK, SYGVNS. The CDR3 extends over 14 amino acids. The CDR3 sequence: CASSEGGWAYEQYF. The CDR3 DNA follows: TGTGCCAGCAGTGAGGGAGGGTGGGCCTACGAGCAGTACTTC.

V usage is TRBV6-5 and J usage is TRBJ1-1, with 7 bases fitting TRBD1. The germline gives CDR1 MNHEY, CDR2 SVGAGI. V dropped 8 bases and J dropped 3; count of bases not matched to a gene: 12. This CDR3 spans 15 amino acids. The CDR3 DNA reads as TGTGCCAGCGCGAAAGTGACAGGGACCTACACTGAAGCTTTCTTT. The encoded protein is CASAKVTGTYTEAFF.

J is TRBJ1-2 and V is TRBV5-6; 8 bases fit TRBD1. The J segment lost 2 bases and the V segment lost 2 bases, leaving 2 bases of the junction unmatched. This CDR3 is 14 amino acids long. Per germline, CDR1 SGHDT and CDR2 YYEEEE. This CDR3 is CASSFRQGNYGYTF. CDR3 DNA: TGTGCCAGCAGCTTTCGACAGGGGAACTATGGCTACACCTTC. The full variable domain, its missing parts supplied by reference TRBV5-6 and TRBJ1-2, is DAGVTQSPTHLIKTRGQQVTLRCSPKSGHDTVSWYQQALGQGPQFIFQYYEEEERQRGNFPDRFSGHQFPNYSSELNVNALLLGDSALYLCASSFRQGNYGYTFGSGTRLTVV.

The genes are TRBV4-3 and TRBJ2-7; TRBD2 aligns across 7 bases. Losses at the gene ends were 0 bases for V and 7 bases for J; bases not matched to a gene: 6. Germline CDR1 and CDR2: LGHNA and YSLEER. The CDR3 runs 14 residues. This CDR3 is CASSQDLGRLEQYF. The CDR3 region has the DNA TGCGCCAGCAGCCAAGATCTCGGGAGGTTGGAGCAGTACTTC.

The chain is built from TRBV4-2 and TRBJ2-1; tentative D call: TRBD2 (6 bases). The CDR3 contains 15 residues. With 0 bases removed from V and 5 bases from J, the gap between germline ends came to 11 bases. In germline, CDR1 is LGHNA, CDR2 YNFKEQ. The CDR3 loop is CASSQDAGSNNEQFF. CDR3 bases: TGTGCCAGCAGCCAAGATGCGGGGAGTAACAATGAGCAGTTCTTC.

V usage is TRBV20-1 and J usage is TRBJ2-7; tentatively, D is TRBD2 (5 bases). Trimming left V 6 bases short and J 3 bases short, with 9 bases between. CDR1 DFQATT and CDR2 SNEGSKA come from the germline V gene (reference sequence). The CDR3 spans 11 residues. The DNA for the CDR3 is TGCAGTGCGAAGCGGTTCTACGAGCAGTACTTC. It yields the protein CSAKRFYEQYF.

The J gene is TRBJ1-1, the V gene TRBV4-1; the match to TRBD1 covers 10 bases. The germline V gene has CDR1 MGHRA and CDR2 YSYEKL. Losses at the gene ends were 3 bases for V and 1 base for J; bases not matched to a gene: 8. This CDR3 is built from 17 residues. The CDR3 bases are TGCGCCAGCAGCCACCCAAAAGGGGACAGGGGGAACACTGAAGCTTTCTTT. Amino acid sequence: CASSHPKGDRGNTEAFF.

The chain has TRBV30 and TRBJ1-1, with D possibly matching TRBD1 (5 bases). Trimming pared 4 bases from V and 11 bases from J, leaving 17 bases between. This CDR3 is 12 amino acids long. Germline V gene sequence: CDR1 GTSNPN, CDR2 SVGIG (reference sequence). CDR3 region: CAWIGRDGWAFF. In DNA, the CDR3 is TGTGCCTGGATTGGGCGGGACGGTTGGGCTTTCTTT.

This clone is a singleton in its sample. The genes are TRBV11-2 and TRBJ1-1; D is unresolved. Germline V gene sequence: CDR1 SGHAT, CDR2 FQNNGV. This CDR3 region has 13 residues. V was trimmed by 3 bases and J by 1 base, leaving 6 bases between them. The DNA for the CDR3 is TGTGCCAGCAGCTTCACTGGGAACACTGAAGCTTTCTTT. Residues: CASSFTGNTEAFF.

The V call is TRBV10-3, the J call TRBJ2-3, with 12 bases that match TRBD1. With 8 bases clipped from V and 3 bases from J, the junction kept 3 bases outside the gene matches. Germline-derived CDR1 and CDR2 are ENHRY and SYGVKD. The CDR3 length is 14 residues. For the CDR3, the DNA is TGTGCCATCGGGGGACAGGGGGCAACAGATACGCAGTATTTT. Amino acid sequence: CAIGGQGATDTQYF.

The gene calls are TRBV5-5 and TRBJ1-1; no firm D call. The CDR3 runs to 11 residues. In germline, CDR1 is SGHKS, CDR2 YYEKEE (reference sequence). Trimming took off 2 bases at V and 6 bases at J, with 5 bases between the two ends. CDR3 DNA sequence: TGTGCCAGCAGCTTCGGTTCTGAAGCTTTCTTT. Its protein is CASSFGSEAFF. Looking up the rest from reference TRBV5-5 and TRBJ1-1 gives the full variable domain: DAGVTQSPTHLIKTRGQQVTLRCSPISGHKSVSWYQQVLGQGPQFIFQYYEKEERGRGNFPDRFSARQFPNYSSELNVNALLLGDSALYLCASSFGSEAFFGQGTRLTVV.

The genes are TRBV7-2 and TRBJ1-5; the D gene is possibly TRBD1 (5 bases). The germline gives CDR1 SGHTA, CDR2 FQGNSA. This CDR3 spans 15 amino acids. V was shortened by 4 bases and J by 9 bases, with 19 bases between the two germline ends. CDR3: CASSSLPRQGRPQHF. The CDR3 DNA reads TGTGCCAGCAGCTCCTTACCTCGCCAGGGCAGGCCCCAGCATTTT.

This chain joins TRBV6-5 and TRBJ1-5; no firm D call. CDR3 length equals 11 residues. From germline, CDR1 is MNHEY and CDR2 SVGAGI. V gave up 7 bases and J gave up 4 bases, with 5 bases separating them. The CDR3 DNA is TGTGCCAGCAATAGAAATCAGCCCCAGCATTTT. It is translated as CASNRNQPQHF.

This rearrangement joins TRBV10-3 to TRBJ2-7; D may be TRBD2 (5 bases). V lost 6 bases and J lost 6, with 15 bases in between. Germline assignment: CDR1 ENHRY and CDR2 SYGVKD. The CDR3 length is 13 residues. Here the CDR3 reads CAISGGRGTEQYF. Written as DNA, the CDR3 is TGTGCCATCAGCGGAGGCCGGGGAACCGAGCAGTACTTC.

A remark on this clone: Other DNA variants within this sample encode the same CDR3. The chain combines TRBV5-1 with TRBJ2-7; perhaps TRBD2 as D (5 bases). Germline V gene lookup returns CDR1 SGHRS and CDR2 YFSETQ. This CDR3 has 13 residues. V was shortened by 4 bases and J by 2 bases, with 10 bases between the two germline ends. The CDR3 coding sequence is TGCGCCAGCAGCCCGGGGAGTACCTACGAGCAGTACTTC. Translating gives CASSPGSTYEQYF. The whole variable domain, remainder taken from reference TRBV5-1 and TRBJ2-7, is KAGVTQTPRYLIKTRGQQVTLSCSPISGHRSVSWYQQTPGQGLQFLFEYFSETQRNKGNFPGRFSGRQFSNSRSEMNVSTLELGDSALYLCASSPGSTYEQYFGPGTRLTVT.

V is TRBV25-1 and J is TRBJ1-3; D is ambiguous. Per germline, CDR1 MGHDK and CDR2 SYGVNS. The V gene lost 3 bases and the J gene lost 2 bases, with 11 bases spanning the gap. This CDR3 comprises 15 residues. The CDR3 bases are TGTGCCAGCAGTGAGTCCGACTATCCTGGAAACACCATATATTTT. Residues: CASSESDYPGNTIYF.

The chain joins TRBV6-5 to TRBJ1-1; D ambiguous. Per the germline V gene, CDR1 is MNHEY and CDR2 is SVGAGI. V was trimmed by 0 bases and J by 6 bases, leaving 14 bases between them. This CDR3 spans 15 amino acids. The CDR3 here is CASSYSTNGYAEAFF. In nucleotides, the CDR3 is TGTGCCAGCAGTTACTCGACTAACGGATACGCTGAAGCTTTCTTT.

The J gene is TRBJ1-2, the V gene TRBV2; D is undetermined. V lost 2 bases and J 7 bases, leaving 2 bases between the germline ends. Germline CDR1 and CDR2: SNHLY and FYNNEI. This CDR3 region has 10 residues. CDR3 bases: TGTGCCAGCAGTGAACGTGGCTACACCTTC. This gives the protein CASSERGYTF.